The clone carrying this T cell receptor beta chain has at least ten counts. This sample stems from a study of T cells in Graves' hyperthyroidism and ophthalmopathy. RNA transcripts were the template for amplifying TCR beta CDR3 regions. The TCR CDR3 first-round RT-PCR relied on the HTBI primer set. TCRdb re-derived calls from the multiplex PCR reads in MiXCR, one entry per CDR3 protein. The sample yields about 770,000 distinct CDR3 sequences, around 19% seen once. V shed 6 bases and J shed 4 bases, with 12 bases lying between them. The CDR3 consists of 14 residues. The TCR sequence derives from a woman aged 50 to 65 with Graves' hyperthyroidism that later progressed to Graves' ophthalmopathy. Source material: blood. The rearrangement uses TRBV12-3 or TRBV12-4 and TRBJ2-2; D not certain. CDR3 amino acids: CASRTTRITGELFF. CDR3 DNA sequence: TGTGCCAGCAGAACGACAAGGATCACCGGGGAGCTGTTTTTT.